The present entry profiles one TCR beta chain with its context. The sample originates from a study of blood T cell repertoires in COVID-19. V dropped 3 bases and J dropped 8 bases, with 11 bases sitting between them. The CDR3 sequence is 12 residues long. Germline values: CDR1 SGDLS, CDR2 YYNGEE. Per the study methods: Nucleated cell counts were estimated from reference gene primer amplification. The repertoire was sequenced with immunoSEQ multiplex PCR; TCRdb's copy has only in-frame clones and lacks some. V and J calls and clone size come straight from that table; D and trimming were deduced from the DNA. The sample yields 150,000 to 200,000 clones, 70% to 90% seen once.

The receptor was derived from a human donor in a cohort sampled during active COVID-19. Sequencing was done on a sample of peripheral blood. This chain links TRBV9 with TRBJ1-2; D is ambiguous. The CDR3 sequence is CASSDSPGGYTF. CDR3 sequence (DNA): TGTGCCAGCAGCGACTCACCAGGAGGCTACACCTTC.